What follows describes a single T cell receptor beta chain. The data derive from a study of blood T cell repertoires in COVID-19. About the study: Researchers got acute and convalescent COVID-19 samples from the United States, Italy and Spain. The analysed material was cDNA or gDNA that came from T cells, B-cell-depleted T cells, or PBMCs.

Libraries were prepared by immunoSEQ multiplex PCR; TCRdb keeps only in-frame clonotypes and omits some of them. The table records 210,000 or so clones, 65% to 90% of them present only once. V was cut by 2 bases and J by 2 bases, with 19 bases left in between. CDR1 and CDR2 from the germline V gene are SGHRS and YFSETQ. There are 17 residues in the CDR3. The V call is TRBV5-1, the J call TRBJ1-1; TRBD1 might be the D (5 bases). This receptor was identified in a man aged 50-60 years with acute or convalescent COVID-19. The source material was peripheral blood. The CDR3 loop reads CASSLRPGNEGNTEAFF. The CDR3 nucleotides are TGCGCCAGCAGCTTACGGCCAGGGAACGAAGGAAACACTGAAGCTTTCTTT.